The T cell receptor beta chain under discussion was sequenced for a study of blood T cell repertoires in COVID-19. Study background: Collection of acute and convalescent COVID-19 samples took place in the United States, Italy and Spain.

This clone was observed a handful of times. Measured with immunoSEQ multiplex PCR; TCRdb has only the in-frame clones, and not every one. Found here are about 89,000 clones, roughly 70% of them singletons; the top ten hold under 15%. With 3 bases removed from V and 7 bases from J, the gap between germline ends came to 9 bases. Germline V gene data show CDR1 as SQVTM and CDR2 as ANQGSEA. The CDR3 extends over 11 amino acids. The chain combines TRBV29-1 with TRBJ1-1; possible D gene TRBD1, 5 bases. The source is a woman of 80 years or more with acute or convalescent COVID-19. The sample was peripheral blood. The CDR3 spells CSVDRVDEAFF. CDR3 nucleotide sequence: TGCAGCGTTGACAGGGTTGATGAAGCTTTCTTT.